This T cell receptor (beta chain) was sequenced in a study of blood T cell repertoires in COVID-19. On the study more broadly: Researchers got acute and convalescent COVID-19 samples from the United States, Italy and Spain.

In the authors' methods: By means of reference gene primer amplification, nucleated cell counts were estimated. Assay used: immunoSEQ multiplex PCR; TCRdb lists only in-frame clones, some missing. That table furnishes V, J and clone size, whereas the DNA furnished D and trimming. The sample contains a few hundred thousand clones, around 85% of which appear only once. The CDR3 length is 15 residues. Germline CDR1 MNHEY, CDR2 SVGAGI. The V gene end was trimmed by 6 bases and the J gene end by 1 base; junction bases not matched to a gene: 5. Comment on this clone: Other DNA sequences in the sample encode the same CDR3.

The TCR originated in a woman in her 70s with acute or convalescent COVID-19. Material for sequencing was peripheral blood. This chain connects TRBV6-5 to TRBJ2-2; 7 bases fit TRBD1. The CDR3 here is CASRTGTVNTGELFF. CDR3 nucleotide sequence: TGTGCCAGCAGAACCGGGACAGTGAACACCGGGGAGCTGTTTTTT.